These 9 T cell receptor beta chains originate from one sample sequenced in a study of blood T cell repertoires in COVID-19. The assay was immunoSEQ multiplex PCR, and TCRdb's table has in-frame clones only and misses some. Of roughly 410,000 clones in the sample, around 90% are singletons; the top ten hold over 1%. The sample comprised peripheral blood. These receptors all come from a man aged 40-55 years with acute or convalescent COVID-19.

This clone appeared a single time. V and J are TRBV19 and TRBJ1-5, with D unresolved. V lost 9 bases and J lost 0, with 6 bases in between. This CDR3 has 12 residues. The germline gives CDR1 LNHDA, CDR2 SQIVND (reference sequence). As DNA, the CDR3 is TGTGCCAGCGGTTATAGCAATCAGCCCCAGCATTTT. This gives the protein CASGYSNQPQHF.

The V gene is TRBV7-2, the J gene TRBJ2-7, with D maybe TRBD1 (5 bases). Germline V CDR1 and CDR2: SGHTA, FQGNSA. V was trimmed by 2 bases and J by 6 bases, leaving 11 bases between them. The CDR3 contains 13 residues. The CDR3 sequence is CASSLHRLVEQYF. The CDR3 coding sequence is TGTGCCAGCAGCTTACACAGGCTCGTCGAGCAGTACTTC.

J is TRBJ2-2 and V is TRBV7-3; tentative D call: TRBD1 (6 bases). V was trimmed by 5 bases and J by 6 bases, leaving 10 bases between them. The CDR3 length is 13 residues. Germline V gene sequence: CDR1 SGHTA, CDR2 FQGTGA. The DNA of the CDR3 is TGTGCCAGCAGCACAACAGGGTCCGGGGAGCTGTTTTTT. Translated, it gives CASSTTGSGELFF.

V is TRBV4-1 and J is TRBJ2-3; a possible D gene is TRBD1 (6 bases). Germline loops: CDR1 MGHRA, CDR2 YSYEKL. The CDR3 runs to 16 residues. V lost 2 bases and J 0 bases, leaving 12 bases between the germline ends. The DNA for the CDR3 is TGCGCCAGCAGCCAAACCGGGACACCGAGCACAGATACGCAGTATTTT. Its translation: CASSQTGTPSTDTQYF.

V and J are TRBV7-2 and TRBJ2-2, with a weak D call TRBD2 (6 bases). V was trimmed by 3 bases and J by 4 bases, leaving 21 bases between them. The CDR3 loop spans 18 amino acids. CDR1 and CDR2 (germline): SGHTA, FQGNSA. The CDR3 DNA reads as TGTGCCAGCAGCTTGGCGGCCATAAGTGGGAGGAGCACCGGGGAGCTGTTTTTT. Its protein product is CASSLAAISGRSTGELFF. The whole variable domain, filled in from reference TRBV7-2 and TRBJ2-2, reads GAGVSQSPSNKVTEKGKDVELRCDPISGHTALYWYRQSLGQGLEFLIYFQGNSAPDKSGLPSDRFSAERTGGSVSTLTIQRTQQEDSAVYLCASSLAAISGRSTGELFFGEGSRLTVL.

This clone was detected only a few times. The rearrangement uses TRBV28 and TRBJ2-2, with D possibly TRBD1 on 5 matching bases. The CDR3 is made up of 15 amino acids. V shed 4 bases and J shed 6 bases, with 15 bases lying between them. The germline V gene encodes CDR1 MDHEN and CDR2 SYDVKM. CDR3 protein: CASSSSVTVSGELFF. As DNA, the CDR3 is TGTGCCAGCAGTTCCTCAGTGACAGTCTCCGGGGAGCTGTTTTTT.

The J gene is TRBJ1-1, the V gene TRBV6-6, with D perhaps matching TRBD1 (6 bases). This CDR3 is built from 13 residues. Germline V gene data show CDR1 as MNHNY and CDR2 as SVGAGI (reference sequence). Trimming took 6 bases from V and 6 from J, leaving 14 bases between them. In nucleotides, the CDR3 is TGTGCCAGCAGATGGAAGGCAGGGGCTGAAGCTTTCTTT. This codes for CASRWKAGAEAFF.

This sequence joins TRBV11-2 and TRBJ2-7, with D perhaps TRBD1 (6 bases). CDR3 size: 15 residues. Germline CDR1 reads SGHAT; CDR2 reads FQNNGV. Trimming stripped 4 bases from V and 9 bases from J, with 22 bases between. Here the CDR3 reads CASSSPSGQAYRQYF. CDR3 coding DNA: TGTGCCAGCAGCTCCCCTTCGGGACAAGCATATCGGCAGTACTTC.

This chain uses TRBV30 with TRBJ1-1; weak D call: TRBD1 (6 bases). The CDR3 runs 14 residues. The germline V gene encodes CDR1 GTSNPN and CDR2 SVGIG (reference sequence). With 2 bases removed from V and 1 base from J, the gap between germline ends came to 11 bases. CDR3 DNA: TGTGCCTGGAGTCGTACGACAGGGAACACTGAAGCTTTCTTT. This codes for CAWSRTTGNTEAFF.